This T cell receptor beta chain was sequenced in a study of T cells after yellow fever vaccination (dated by TCRdb to about 2019). Regarding the research as a whole: The SMART-Seq v4 Ultra Low Input RNA kit was used to prepare libraries from fractions with low cell numbers. To follow T-cell clones before and after primary and booster YFV17D yellow fever vaccination, bulk TCR alpha and beta repertoires were sequenced over time. The cohort comprised two healthy male donors, one aged 18 to 30 and one aged 30 to 40 years. Blood samples were taken at several timepoints before and after primary and secondary immunization, and bulk PBMC replicates and cell subsets were isolated.

This clonotype was observed a few times. Its antigen is still unknown. Per-base qualities were not stored, and no clone one base away is much larger. What the study reported, not specific to this receptor: A small fraction of clonotypes showed up in both the CD4 and CD8 compartments, probably as a result of convergent recombination. After the booster, most of the clones that had expanded following primary vaccination were detected again (approximately 95% of CD4 and 88% of CD8), which suggests that memory was broadly maintained. The secondary T-cell response was found to be weaker but faster than the primary response, with a peak reached on day 5 rather than on day 15. Computational filtering was needed because FACS-sorted repertoires could contain abundant contaminating clonotypes from the bulk population. The study included only two donors, which limits how far the findings can be generalized.

The sample's treatment or condition label is to be understood as: live attenuated yellow fever vaccine strain. At each blood-draw timepoint, two biological replicates of bulk PBMCs were collected. PBMCs were isolated from peripheral blood using a standard Ficoll-Paque protocol. RNA was extracted with TriZol from bulk PBMCs, CD4 and CD8 fractions, and dextramer-positive and dextramer-negative fractions. Sequences MDHEN (CDR1) and SYDVKM (CDR2) are obtained from the germline V gene. The CDR3 measures 12 amino acids from cysteine to phenylalanine. This entry keeps only the CDR3 DNA: 36 bases, framed from base 1. V and J are truncated by 8 bases and 8 bases respectively, leaving an intervening sequence of 15 bases. Synthesis of TCR cDNA relied on 5'RACE template switching, a step that introduced a universal primer site along with unique molecular identifiers. Priming for cDNA synthesis came from both the TCR alpha and TCR beta constant segments. Library amplification used two PCR steps, and the second PCR step added sample barcodes and sequencing adapters. Sequencing of libraries was performed on Illumina HiSeq 2500 (2x100 bp) or NovaSeq (2x150 bp). In the original analysis: MIGEC handled demultiplexing of reads and collapsing into UMI consensus sequences, while MiXCR performed V(D)J alignment. Using edgeR on replicate PBMC samples, clonotypes were called vaccine-responding if FDR was below 0.01 and the log2 fold change was above 5 up to day 15. Each bulk clonotype was labeled CD4 or CD8 based on which sequenced repertoire, CD4 or CD8, contained the clonotype at higher abundance. TCRdb reprocessed the public reads (quality trimming at Q25 with fastp, clone calling with MiXCR) and kept in-frame beta chains. Each entry merges the rows of one CDR3 protein and shows their most common DNA and genes. The V and J calls here are based on TCRdb, not the publication. This sample is represented by 510,000 or so distinct CDR3 sequences; 15% to 20% of them were singletons. Jointly, the top ten make up approximately 14% of the sample.

Sequences were derived from PBMCs, sampled 15 days after the yellow fever booster vaccination. The receptor chain draws on TRBV28 and TRBJ1-2; TRBD1 is a weak D gene call, 6 bases matching. The source of this sequence is a man aged 25-45 years who received the YFV17D yellow fever vaccine. The nucleotide sequence is TGTGCCAGCGGGCCGGGGACAAGAGGCTACACCTTC. Its translation is CASGPGTRGYTF.